The 17 T cell receptor beta chains reported below all come from one sample, sequenced in a study of monozygotic twins with inflammatory bowel disease. TCRdb derives one entry per CDR3 protein from the 5' RACE reads, leaving out DNA. Found here are 200,000 to 250,000 distinct CDR3 sequences; the top ten clones hold around 7.7%. Sequenced input: blood. All receptors derive from a human donor with ulcerative colitis or Crohn's disease, or a healthy co-twin of an affected twin (not recorded which).

The genes are TRBV2 and TRBJ1-5. There are 13 residues in the CDR3. The V gene's germline CDR1 is SNHLY and CDR2 FYNNEI. CDR3 sequence: CASSPEADQPQHF.

V gene TRBV6-1 combines with J gene TRBJ1-1. The germline CDR1 and CDR2 sequences are MNHNS and SASEGT. The CDR3 length is 14 residues. CDR3 sequence: CASSEAAANTEAFF.

This chain joins TRBV6-2 or TRBV6-3 and TRBJ2-7; TCRdb lists TRBD1, though no DNA is available to test this call. Germline V gene data show CDR1 as MNHEY and CDR2 as SVGEGT. CDR3 length: 12 amino acids. The CDR3 spells CASSYPLAEQYF.

V gene TRBV20-1 combines with J gene TRBJ2-3; TCRdb names TRBD2, which stays unverified in the absence of DNA. The CDR3 runs to 14 residues. Germline loops: CDR1 DFQATT, CDR2 SNEGSKA (reference sequence). CDR3 protein: CSARRLERADTQYF.

The chain recombines TRBV7-9 with TRBJ2-1; no DNA is available, so the TRBD2 call from TCRdb remains unchecked. This CDR3 contains 13 residues. CDR1 is SEHNR, CDR2 FQNEAQ, per germline (reference sequence). CDR3 residues: CASSETESSVQFF. The entire variable domain, with the rest obtained from reference TRBV7-9 and TRBJ2-1, is as follows: DTGVSQNPRHKITKRGQNVTFRCDPISEHNRLYWYRQTLGQGPEFLTYFQNEAQLEKSRLLSDRFSAERPKGSFSTLEIQRTEQGDSAMYLCASSETESSVQFFGPGTRLTVL.

This chain links TRBV6-5 with TRBJ1-2; the TRBD1 assignment by TCRdb is unverifiable without DNA. Germline V gene sequence: CDR1 MNHEY, CDR2 SVGAGI. CDR3 length equals 17 residues. The CDR3 reads CASSYSDLGTSTYGYTF.

V and J are TRBV7-2 and TRBJ2-1; TCRdb returns TRBD2, unconfirmable since there is no DNA. CDR1 is SGHTA and CDR2 is FQGNSA in the germline V gene. The CDR3 is made up of 15 amino acids. The CDR3 sequence is CASSSLRLAGREQFF.

The chain recombines TRBV13 with TRBJ2-3; TCRdb outputs TRBD2, but without DNA this stays unchecked. Germline lookup yields CDR1 PRHDT and CDR2 FYEKMQ (reference sequence). This CDR3 spans 21 amino acids. CDR3: CASSLTRTSGRSPGGADTQYF.

The chain employs TRBV6-5 and TRBJ1-3; TCRdb's D call of TRBD1 is untestable without DNA. Germline V gene lookup returns CDR1 MNHEY and CDR2 SVGAGI. CDR3 size: 17 residues. The CDR3 protein is CASSYSQGSNSGNTIYF.

The rearrangement joins TRBV19 to TRBJ2-2; the TCRdb call, TRBD2, lacks DNA for checking. This CDR3 has 15 amino acids. Germline CDR1 is LNHDA and CDR2 is SQIVND (reference sequence). The CDR3 is CASGGRTAGDGELFF. Full variable domain (remainder filled in from reference TRBV19 and TRBJ2-2): DGGITQSPKYLFRKEGQNVTLSCEQNLNHDAMYWYRQDPGQGLRLIYYSQIVNDFQKGDIAEGYSVSREKKESFPLTVTSAQKNPTAFYLCASGGRTAGDGELFFGEGSRLTVL.

The genes are TRBV4-1 and TRBJ2-2. The CDR3 has 15 amino acids. Germline V gene lookup returns CDR1 MGHRA and CDR2 YSYEKL. The CDR3 sequence: CASSQVYGTTGELFF.

J is TRBJ2-7 and V is TRBV19; TCRdb's D call, TRBD2, is unchecked because there is no DNA. The CDR3 runs to 16 residues. Germline V gene sequence: CDR1 LNHDA, CDR2 SQIVND (reference sequence). CDR3 sequence reads: CASSVTVSRAHYEQYF.

The J gene is TRBJ1-1, the V gene TRBV20-1. Germline V gene lookup returns CDR1 DFQATT and CDR2 SNEGSKA (reference sequence). CDR3 length: 12 residues. CDR3: CSARSDWTEAFF.

This chain joins TRBV4-2 and TRBJ2-1; the TCRdb call, TRBD2, lacks DNA for checking. This CDR3 is 13 amino acids long. Germline values: CDR1 LGHNA, CDR2 YNFKEQ. The CDR3 loop reads CASMSGTYNEQFF.

This chain uses TRBV6-1 with TRBJ2-3; TCRdb outputs TRBD1, but without DNA this stays unchecked. This CDR3 region has 14 residues. Germline V gene sequence: CDR1 MNHNS, CDR2 SASEGT. The CDR3 loop reads CASSSLGSWDTQYF.

The chain couples TRBV6-5 to TRBJ1-1. This CDR3 has 16 amino acids. Germline lookup yields CDR1 MNHEY and CDR2 SVGAGI. CDR3: CASSYTDLRGSTEAFF.

The J gene is TRBJ2-7, the V gene TRBV7-2; the TCRdb call, TRBD1, lacks DNA for checking. This CDR3 spans 15 amino acids. The germline V gene has CDR1 SGHTA and CDR2 FQGNSA. The CDR3 spells CASSLEAGARFEQYF.